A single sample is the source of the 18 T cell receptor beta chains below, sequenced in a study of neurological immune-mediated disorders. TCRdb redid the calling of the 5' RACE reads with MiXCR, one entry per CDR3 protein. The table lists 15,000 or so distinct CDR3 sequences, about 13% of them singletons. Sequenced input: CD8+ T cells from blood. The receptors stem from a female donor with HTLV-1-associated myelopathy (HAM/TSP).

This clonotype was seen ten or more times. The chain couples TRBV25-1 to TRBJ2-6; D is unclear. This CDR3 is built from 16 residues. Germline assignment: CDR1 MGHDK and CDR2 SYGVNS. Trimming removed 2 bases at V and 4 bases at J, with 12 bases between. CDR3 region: CASSEGRADGANVLTF. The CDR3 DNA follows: TGTGCCAGCAGTGAAGGCCGCGCGGACGGGGCCAACGTCCTGACTTTC.

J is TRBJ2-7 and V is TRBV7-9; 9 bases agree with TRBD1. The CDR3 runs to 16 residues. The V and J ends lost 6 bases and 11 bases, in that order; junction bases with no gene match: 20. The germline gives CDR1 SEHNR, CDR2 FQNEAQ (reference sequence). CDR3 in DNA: TGTGCCAGCAGTGAGTCACCGGGACAGGGCTTACACAAGAAGTACTTC. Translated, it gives CASSESPGQGLHKKYF.

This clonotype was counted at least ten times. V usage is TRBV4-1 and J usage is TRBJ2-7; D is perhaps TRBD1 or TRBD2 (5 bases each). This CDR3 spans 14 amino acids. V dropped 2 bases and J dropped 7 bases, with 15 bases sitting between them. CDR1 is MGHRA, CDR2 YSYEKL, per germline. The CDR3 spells CASSQSQGVGEQYF. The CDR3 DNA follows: TGCGCCAGCAGCCAAAGCCAGGGAGTAGGGGAGCAGTACTTC.

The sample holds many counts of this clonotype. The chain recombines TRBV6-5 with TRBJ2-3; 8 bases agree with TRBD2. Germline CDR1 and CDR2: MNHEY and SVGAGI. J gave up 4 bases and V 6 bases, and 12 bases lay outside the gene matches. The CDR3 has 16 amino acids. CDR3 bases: TGTGCCAGCAGCGGGGGGGGACGGGCTTTCGCAGATACGCAGTATTTT. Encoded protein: CASSGGGRAFADTQYF.

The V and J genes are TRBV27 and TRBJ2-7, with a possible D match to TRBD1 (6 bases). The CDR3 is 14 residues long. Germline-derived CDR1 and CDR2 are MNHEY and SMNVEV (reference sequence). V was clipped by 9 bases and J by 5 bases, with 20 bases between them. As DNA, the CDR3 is TGTGCCAGTAGTCCCCAGGGGTTCGGGCACGAGCAGTACTTC. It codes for CASSPQGFGHEQYF.

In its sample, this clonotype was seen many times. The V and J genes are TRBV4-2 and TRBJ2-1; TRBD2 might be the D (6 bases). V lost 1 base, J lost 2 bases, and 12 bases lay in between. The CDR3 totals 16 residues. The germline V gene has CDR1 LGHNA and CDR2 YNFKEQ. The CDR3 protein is CASSQVLVAAYNEQFF. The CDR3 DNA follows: TGTGCCAGCAGCCAAGTACTGGTAGCGGCCTACAATGAGCAGTTCTTC.

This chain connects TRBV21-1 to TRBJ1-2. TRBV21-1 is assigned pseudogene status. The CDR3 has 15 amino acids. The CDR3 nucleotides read TGTGCCAGCAGCAAAGCTGGGAGGGGTCACTATGGCTACACCTTC. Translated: CASSKAGRGHYGYTF.

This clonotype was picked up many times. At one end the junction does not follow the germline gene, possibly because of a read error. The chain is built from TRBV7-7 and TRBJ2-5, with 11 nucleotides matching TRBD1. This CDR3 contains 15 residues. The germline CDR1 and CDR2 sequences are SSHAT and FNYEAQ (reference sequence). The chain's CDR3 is CASSLPGQGEETQYF. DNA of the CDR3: TGTGCTAGCAGCTTACCGGGACAGGGGGAAGAGACCCAGTACTTC.

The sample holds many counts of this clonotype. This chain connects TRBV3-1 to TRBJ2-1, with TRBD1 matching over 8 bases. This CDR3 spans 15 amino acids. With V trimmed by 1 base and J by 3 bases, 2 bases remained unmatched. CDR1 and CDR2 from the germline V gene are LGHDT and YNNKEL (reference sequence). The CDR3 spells CASSQVTGGYNEQFF. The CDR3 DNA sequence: TGTGCCAGCAGCCAAGTAACAGGGGGCTACAATGAGCAGTTCTTC.

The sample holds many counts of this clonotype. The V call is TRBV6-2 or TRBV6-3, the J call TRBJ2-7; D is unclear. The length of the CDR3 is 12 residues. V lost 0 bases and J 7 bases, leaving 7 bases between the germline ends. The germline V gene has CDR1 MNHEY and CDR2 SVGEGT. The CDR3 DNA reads TGTGCCAGCAGTTACTCCTTCGGGGAGCAGTACTTC. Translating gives CASSYSFGEQYF.

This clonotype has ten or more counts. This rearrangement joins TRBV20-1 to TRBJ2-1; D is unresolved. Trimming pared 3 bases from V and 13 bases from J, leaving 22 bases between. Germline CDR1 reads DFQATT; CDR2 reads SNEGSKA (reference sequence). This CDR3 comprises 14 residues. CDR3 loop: CSARANTIASHQFF. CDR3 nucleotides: TGCAGTGCTAGGGCTAATACAATCGCCTCCCACCAGTTCTTC.

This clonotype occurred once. CDR3 bases: TGTGCCAGCAGCAATTTAGGGATGAACACTGAAGCTTTCTTT. Amino acid sequence: CASSNLGMNTEAFF. This chain joins TRBV6-2 or TRBV6-3 and TRBJ1-1; D ambiguous. CDR3 length: 14 residues. The V end lost 6 bases, the J end lost 0 bases, and 11 bases lay between the germline ends. CDR1 is MNHEY and CDR2 is SVGEGT in the germline V gene.

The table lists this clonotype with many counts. The CDR3: CATSDYTDTQYF. The CDR3 DNA reads as TGTGCCACCAGTGATTACACAGATACGCAGTATTTT. This chain joins TRBV24-1 and TRBJ2-3; unclear D gene. Trimming removed 2 bases at V and 2 bases at J, with 1 base between. This CDR3 is built from 12 residues. From germline, CDR1 is KGHDR and CDR2 SFDVKD.

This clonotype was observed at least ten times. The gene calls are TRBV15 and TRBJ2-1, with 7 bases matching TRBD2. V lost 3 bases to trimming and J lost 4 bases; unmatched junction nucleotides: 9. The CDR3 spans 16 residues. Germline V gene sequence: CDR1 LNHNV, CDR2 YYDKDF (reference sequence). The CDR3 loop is CATSSDGGTSYNEQFF. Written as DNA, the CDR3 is TGTGCCACCAGCAGTGACGGGGGGACCTCGTACAATGAGCAGTTCTTC.

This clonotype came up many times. CDR3 region: CASRNEVREITDTQYF. DNA of the CDR3: TGTGCCAGCCGCAACGAGGTACGGGAGATCACAGATACGCAGTATTTT. The V call is TRBV5-5, the J call TRBJ2-3; perhaps TRBD2 as D (6 bases). V lost 7 bases, J lost 2 bases, and 20 bases lay in between. Germline CDR1 is SGHKS and CDR2 is YYEKEE (reference sequence). There are 16 residues in the CDR3.

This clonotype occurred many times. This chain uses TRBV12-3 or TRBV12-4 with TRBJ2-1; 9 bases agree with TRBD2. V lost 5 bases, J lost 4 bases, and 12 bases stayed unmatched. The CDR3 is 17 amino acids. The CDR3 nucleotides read TGTGCCAGCAGTAAGGGGATTAGCGGGAGTACGTACAATGAGCAGTTCTTC. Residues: CASSKGISGSTYNEQFF.

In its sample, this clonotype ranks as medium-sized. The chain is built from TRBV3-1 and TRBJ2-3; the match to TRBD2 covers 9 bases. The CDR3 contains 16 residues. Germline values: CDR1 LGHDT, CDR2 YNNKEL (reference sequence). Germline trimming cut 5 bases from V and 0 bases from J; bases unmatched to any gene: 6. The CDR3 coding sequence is TGTGCCAGCAGCTACCCAGCGGGGGGCAGCACAGATACGCAGTATTTT. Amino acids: CASSYPAGGSTDTQYF.

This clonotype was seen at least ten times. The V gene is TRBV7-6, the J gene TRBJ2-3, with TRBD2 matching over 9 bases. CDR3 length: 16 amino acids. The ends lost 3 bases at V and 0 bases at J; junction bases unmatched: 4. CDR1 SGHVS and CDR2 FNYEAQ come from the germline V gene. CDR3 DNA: TGTGCCAGCAGCTTGGGGACTAGCTCGAGCACAGATACGCAGTATTTT. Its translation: CASSLGTSSSTDTQYF.